Shown below are 7 T cell receptor beta chains from a single sample sequenced in a study of long-term antiretroviral therapy in people with HIV. Running of the v3.0 immunoSEQ assay took place at survey level. Assay: immunoSEQ multiplex PCR; the TCRdb copy retains only in-frame clones and omits some. In the table there are around 29,000 clones, 85% to 90% of which are singletons. The specimen was unsorted PBMCs, collected 3.2 years before starting antiretroviral therapy. These receptors were obtained from a man aged 50 to 60 with HIV.

This sequence joins TRBV5-5 and TRBJ2-1; D is perhaps TRBD1 (6 bases). In germline, CDR1 is SGHKS, CDR2 YYEKEE (reference sequence). The CDR3 runs to 14 residues. Trimming took off 4 bases at V and 1 base at J, with 9 bases between the two ends. The CDR3 coding sequence is TGTGCCAGCAGCAGCACAGGGTCCTACAATGAGCAGTTCTTC. Its translation: CASSSTGSYNEQFF.

The chain has TRBV6-5 and TRBJ1-4; TRBD1 is a possible D gene (6 bases). The CDR3 has 14 amino acids. Deletions cut 6 bases from V and 0 bases from J, with 8 bases between. Germline lookup yields CDR1 MNHEY and CDR2 SVGAGI. The DNA for the CDR3 is TGTGCCAGCAGCAGGACAGCAACTAATGAAAAACTGTTTTTT. Its translation is CASSRTATNEKLFF.

V is TRBV11-2 and J is TRBJ1-1; 10 bases are shared with TRBD1. Germline CDR1 is SGHAT and CDR2 is FQNNGV. V shed 6 bases and J 5 bases; nucleotides not matched to a gene: 6. The CDR3 is 14 residues long. The CDR3 sequence is CASSLDRGKTEAFF. The CDR3 coding sequence is TGTGCCAGCAGTTTGGACAGGGGGAAGACTGAAGCTTTCTTT. Full variable domain (rest looked up from reference TRBV11-2 and TRBJ1-1): EAGVAQSPRYKIIEKRQSVAFWCNPISGHATLYWYQQILGQGPKLLIQFQNNGVVDDSQLPKDRFSAERLKGVDSTLKIQPAKLEDSAVYLCASSLDRGKTEAFFGQGTRLTVV.

The chain recombines TRBV11-1 with TRBJ1-2, with a tentative D call TRBD1 (6 bases). The V gene's germline CDR1 is SGHAT and CDR2 FQDESV (reference sequence). This CDR3 is 13 amino acids long. V was cut by 6 bases and J by 3 bases, with 11 bases left in between. The CDR3 protein is CASRGRGDYGYTF. The CDR3 DNA reads as TGTGCCAGCAGGGGCAGGGGAGACTATGGCTACACCTTC.

V is TRBV19 and J is TRBJ2-7; 11 bases fit TRBD2. This CDR3 spans 15 amino acids. Trimming at V came to 2 bases and at J to 6 bases, leaving 6 bases not matched to a gene. Germline CDR1 and CDR2: LNHDA and SQIVND (reference sequence). CDR3 sequence (DNA): TGTGCCAGTAGTATATCCTCGGGACTAGCGGCCGAGCAGTACTTC. It is translated as CASSISSGLAAEQYF. Drawing the rest from reference TRBV19 and TRBJ2-7, the complete variable domain is DGGITQSPKYLFRKEGQNVTLSCEQNLNHDAMYWYRQDPGQGLRLIYYSQIVNDFQKGDIAEGYSVSREKKESFPLTVTSAQKNPTAFYLCASSISSGLAAEQYFGPGTRLTVT.

The chain joins TRBV30 to TRBJ1-1; D is uncertain. The CDR3 is 13 amino acids. Germline V gives CDR1 GTSNPN, CDR2 SVGIG (reference sequence). The ends were cut back, 3 bases at V and 5 bases at J, with 13 bases in the middle. CDR3: CAWSLTAETEAFF. CDR3 sequence (DNA): TGTGCCTGGAGCCTAACAGCGGAGACTGAAGCTTTCTTT.

The V and J genes are TRBV7-9 and TRBJ2-7; D remains unclear. With 7 bases removed from V and 0 bases from J, the gap between germline ends came to 13 bases. Germline lookup yields CDR1 SEHNR and CDR2 FQNEAQ (reference sequence). This CDR3 is built from 14 residues. CDR3 sequence (DNA): TGTGCCAGCACCCACTGGGATACCTCCTACGAGCAGTACTTC. Protein sequence: CASTHWDTSYEQYF.